This T cell receptor (beta chain) was identified in a study of T-cell reconstitution after alpha-beta-depleted transplantation in children. General study points: T-cell counts and diversity at one year following transplant were attributed mainly to newly produced T cells.

This clonotype was observed at least ten times. Its antigen is not known. V dropped 3 bases and J dropped 2; count of bases not matched to a gene: 5. The CDR3 is made up of 16 amino acids. Unique molecular identifiers tagged the TCRbeta library. In TCRdb, the PCR reads were re-called with MiXCR into one record per CDR3 protein. The sample records 200,000 to 250,000 distinct CDR3 sequences, roughly 8.2% being singletons. The sample consisted of PBMCs, mostly from graft donor cells, taken 180 days after TCRalphabeta/CD19-depleted stem cell transplant. The chain is built from TRBV12-3 or TRBV12-4 and TRBJ2-7, with 12 nucleotides matching TRBD2. The receptor was derived from a male patient under 18 who had a stem cell transplant for acute lymphoblastic leukemia, so the T cells may come from the graft donor. The CDR3 spells CASSLVLAGGPYEQYF. Here the CDR3 DNA reads TGTGCCAGCAGTTTGGTCCTAGCGGGAGGGCCCTACGAGCAGTACTTC.